This entry lists 15 T cell receptor beta chains sequenced from one sample in a study of CD8+CD57+ T cells in acquired aplastic anemia (dated 2018 in TCRdb). The reads were generated on an Illumina HiSeq 2000. Genomic DNA was used as template for profiling of TCR beta VDJ combinations and CDR3 sequences. Using fastp trimming at Q25 and MiXCR clonotype assembly, TCRdb reanalyzed the public sequencing data and kept in-frame beta chains. Rows merge per CDR3 protein into single entries with the most common DNA and genes. Counted in this sample were around 250,000 distinct CDR3 sequences; approximately 56% of them appeared once. Roughly 8% of the sample goes to the ten largest clones. The sample taken for sequencing was sorted CD4+, CD8+, or CD8+CD57+ T cells (not recorded which) from PBMCs. These receptors originate from a human donor with severe aplastic anemia or a healthy control (not recorded which).

CDR3 amino acids: CASRESTDTQYF. The CDR3 region has the DNA TGTGCCAGCAGGGAGAGCACAGATACGCAGTATTTT. The rearrangement uses TRBV6-5 and TRBJ2-3, with no clear D. The CDR3 is 12 residues long. Per the germline V gene, CDR1 is MNHEY and CDR2 is SVGAGI. The germline V and J ends were trimmed by 6 bases and 0 bases, with 4 bases remaining between them.

The chain uses TRBV7-9 and TRBJ2-1, with D maybe TRBD2 (5 bases). The V and J ends lost 2 bases and 8 bases respectively, with 22 bases between them. CDR3 length: 17 amino acids. Germline assignment: CDR1 SEHNR and CDR2 FQNEAQ (reference sequence). This CDR3 is CASSLRTFQPSADEQFF. The DNA of the CDR3 is TGTGCCAGCAGCTTACGTACATTCCAGCCTTCAGCGGATGAGCAGTTCTTC.

This clonotype was seen many times. The chain couples TRBV5-1 to TRBJ1-1; TRBD1 might be the D (6 bases). The CDR3 is 15 amino acids. Trimming took 0 bases from V and 5 from J, leaving 14 bases between them. Germline values: CDR1 SGHRS, CDR2 YFSETQ. The CDR3 is CASSLVRGARTEAFF. CDR3 nucleotide sequence: TGCGCCAGCAGCTTGGTGAGGGGGGCGAGGACTGAAGCTTTCTTT.

This chain uses TRBV19 with TRBJ2-6; D remains unclear. Germline CDR1 reads LNHDA; CDR2 reads SQIVND (reference sequence). Between the trimmed V and J ends, which lost 6 bases and 0 bases, there was a span of 3 bases. This CDR3 is 13 amino acids long. The CDR3: CASSISGANVLTF. CDR3 bases: TGTGCCAGTAGCATCTCTGGGGCCAACGTCCTGACTTTC.

This clonotype has ten or more counts. The chain links TRBV19 to TRBJ1-5; TRBD1 agrees at 7 bases. Germline trimming cut 4 bases from V and 1 base from J; bases unmatched to any gene: 4. Germline CDR1 is LNHDA and CDR2 is SQIVND (reference sequence). The CDR3 covers 15 residues. CDR3 region: CASSSGTVSNQPQHF. In DNA, the CDR3 is TGTGCCAGTAGTAGCGGGACAGTCAGCAATCAGCCCCAGCATTTT.

About this clonotype itself: The junction shows a germline mismatch at one end, possibly a read error. This chain links TRBV7-3 with TRBJ2-7; D is possibly TRBD1 or TRBD2 (6 bases each). Matching the DNA end better, TRBJ2-1 makes the J call doubtful. Germline values: CDR1 SGHTA, CDR2 FQGTGA. The CDR3 is 16 residues long. CDR3: CASSLGGGVVSYEQFF. In nucleotides, the CDR3 is TGCGCCAGCAGCCTGGGGGGCGGCGTGGTCTCCTACGAGCAGTTCTTC.

The sample holds many counts of this clonotype. V and J are TRBV4-3 and TRBJ2-2; D is ambiguous. CDR1 is LGHNA, CDR2 YSLEER, per germline. Trimming pared 0 bases from V and 6 bases from J, leaving 8 bases between. The CDR3 spans 14 residues. CDR3 nucleotide sequence: TGCGCCAGCAGCCAAGATCTCAGTGCCGGGGAGCTGTTTTTT. Protein: CASSQDLSAGELFF.

The V gene is TRBV24-1, the J gene TRBJ2-5; 11 positions agree with TRBD1. There are 15 residues in the CDR3. The J segment lost 4 bases and the V segment lost 4 bases, leaving 4 bases of the junction unmatched. Germline values: CDR1 KGHDR, CDR2 SFDVKD. The CDR3 coding sequence is TGTGCCACCAGTGACTCCGGGACAGGGGGAGAGACCCAGTACTTC. Translating gives CATSDSGTGGETQYF.

The chain employs TRBV10-3 and TRBJ2-5; D unclear. Deletions cut 11 bases from V and 0 bases from J, with 10 bases between. Per the germline V gene, CDR1 is ENHRY and CDR2 is SYGVKD. There are 12 residues in the CDR3. DNA of the CDR3: TGTGCCGTCGGACGGAACCAAGAGACCCAGTACTTC. It codes for CAVGRNQETQYF.

The V and J genes are TRBV7-2 and TRBJ1-3, with D uncertain. The ends were cut back, 1 base at V and 4 bases at J, with 5 bases in the middle. Germline lookup yields CDR1 SGHTA and CDR2 FQGNSA. The CDR3 is made up of 13 amino acids. DNA of the CDR3: TGTGCCAGCAGCTTAGTGAAGGGAAACACCATATATTTT. It yields the protein CASSLVKGNTIYF. The whole variable domain, remainder taken from reference TRBV7-2 and TRBJ1-3, is GAGVSQSPSNKVTEKGKDVELRCDPISGHTALYWYRQSLGQGLEFLIYFQGNSAPDKSGLPSDRFSAERTGGSVSTLTIQRTQQEDSAVYLCASSLVKGNTIYFGEGSWLTVV.

This clonotype was observed many times. V gene TRBV6-2 or TRBV6-3 combines with J gene TRBJ1-6; 7 nucleotides match TRBD1. V was clipped by 5 bases and J by 10 bases; unmatched bases: 11. This CDR3 contains 15 residues. Germline CDR1 MNHEY, CDR2 SVGEGT. The CDR3 DNA sequence: TGTGCCAGCAGTCAGGACAGGAAGGTATGGTCACCCCTCCACTTT. It translates to CASSQDRKVWSPLHF.

At least ten counts were recorded for this clonotype. The genes are TRBV27 and TRBJ1-6; TRBD1 might be the D (5 bases). Germline V gene lookup returns CDR1 MNHEY and CDR2 SMNVEV (reference sequence). This CDR3 region has 16 residues. V was clipped by 5 bases and J by 3 bases, with 14 bases between them. CDR3 loop: CASSPIGGHYNSPLHF. DNA for the CDR3: TGTGCCAGCAGTCCAATAGGAGGACACTATAATTCACCCCTCCACTTT.

About this clonotype itself: The CDR3 ends on some other residue instead of the conserved phenylalanine or tryptophan, so this is likely a read error. The DNA is left out, because the CDR3 cannot be placed on it with certainty; the CDR3 is given as TCRdb lists it. The chain links TRBV9 to TRBJ2-2; the table's D gene call, TRBD1, was not cross checked with the DNA. The CDR3 length equals 9 residues, ends included. Germline V gives CDR1 SGDLS, CDR2 YYNGEE. The CDR3 is CASSVLGGG.

V and J are TRBV20-1 and TRBJ1-4; D is undetermined. The CDR3 is 14 amino acids. V was cut by 1 base and J by 4 bases, with 10 bases left in between. Germline CDR1 and CDR2: DFQATT and SNEGSKA (reference sequence). The CDR3 reads CSARVSVSNEKLFF. DNA for the CDR3: TGCAGTGCTAGAGTGTCAGTGAGTAATGAAAAACTGTTTTTT.

V usage is TRBV5-8 and J usage is TRBJ1-3; D not resolved. Germline loops: CDR1 SGHTS, CDR2 YDEGEE. The length of the CDR3 is 14 residues. Deletions cut 2 bases from V and 2 bases from J, with 8 bases between. The CDR3 region is CASSFPGTGNTIYF. The CDR3, as DNA: TGTGCCAGCAGCTTCCCCGGGACTGGAAACACCATATATTTT.